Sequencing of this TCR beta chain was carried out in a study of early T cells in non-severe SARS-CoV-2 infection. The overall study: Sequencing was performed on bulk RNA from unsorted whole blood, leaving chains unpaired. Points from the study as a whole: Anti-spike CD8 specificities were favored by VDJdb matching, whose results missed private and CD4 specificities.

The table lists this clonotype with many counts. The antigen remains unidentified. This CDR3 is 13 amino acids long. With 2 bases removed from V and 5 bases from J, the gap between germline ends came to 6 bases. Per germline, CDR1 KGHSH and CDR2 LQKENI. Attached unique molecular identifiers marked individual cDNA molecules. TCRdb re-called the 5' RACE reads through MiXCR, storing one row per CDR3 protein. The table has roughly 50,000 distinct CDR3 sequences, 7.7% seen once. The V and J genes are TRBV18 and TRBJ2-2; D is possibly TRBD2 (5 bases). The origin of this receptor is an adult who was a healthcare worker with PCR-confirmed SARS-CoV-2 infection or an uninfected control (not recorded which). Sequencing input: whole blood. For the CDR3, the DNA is TGTGCCAGCTCACCAAGGACTACCGGGGAGCTGTTTTTT. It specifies CASSPRTTGELFF.